These 5 T cell receptor beta chains were all obtained from the same sample, sequenced in a study of blood T cell repertoires in COVID-19. Repertoires were generated with immunoSEQ multiplex PCR, while TCRdb's copy carries only in-frame clones and drops some. The repertoire holds about 39,000 clones, with 80% to 90% as singletons. The material sequenced was peripheral blood. The receptors come from a man aged 35 to 55 with active COVID-19.

This chain uses TRBV18 with TRBJ2-1, with D perhaps TRBD2 (5 bases). V lost 2 bases to trimming and J lost 6 bases, with 14 bases between them. This CDR3 has 15 residues. The germline V gene has CDR1 KGHSH and CDR2 LQKENI. CDR3 DNA sequence: TGTGCCAGCTCACCATCGAGGGAGAGGAGCAATGAGCAGTTCTTC. It translates to CASSPSRERSNEQFF. Full variable domain (remainder filled in from reference TRBV18 and TRBJ2-1): NAGVMQNPRHLVRRRGQEARLRCSPMKGHSHVYWYRQLPEEGLKFMVYLQKENIIDESGMPKERFSAEFPKEGPSILRIQQVVRGDSAAYFCASSPSRERSNEQFFGPGTRLTVL.

The V call is TRBV5-1, the J call TRBJ2-2; 10 nucleotides align to TRBD2. V was clipped by 4 bases and J by 5 bases; unmatched bases: 5. From germline, CDR1 is SGHRS and CDR2 YFSETQ. The CDR3 contains 15 residues. The CDR3 sequence: CASSRNSGGTGELFF. The CDR3 DNA is TGCGCCAGCAGCCGGAATAGCGGGGGGACCGGGGAGCTGTTTTTT.

J is TRBJ2-3 and V is TRBV6-5, with 9 bases that match TRBD1. Germline CDR1 and CDR2: MNHEY and SVGAGI. CDR3 size: 14 residues. J gave up 2 bases and V 6 bases, and 3 bases lay outside the gene matches. The chain's CDR3 is CASRRDRDTDTQYF. For the CDR3, the DNA is TGTGCCAGCAGACGGGACAGGGACACAGATACGCAGTATTTT.

The chain joins TRBV24-1 to TRBJ1-5; D perhaps matches TRBD1 (5 bases). The CDR3 spans 14 residues. The V end was cut by 4 bases, the J end by 3 bases, with 9 bases between. Looked up from germline, CDR1 is KGHDR and CDR2 is SFDVKD. CDR3 nucleotide sequence: TGTGCCACCAGTGACTACAGGTCCAATCAGCCCCAGCATTTT. Translation gives CATSDYRSNQPQHF.

V usage is TRBV5-4 and J usage is TRBJ2-5; D gene ambiguous. V shed 2 bases and J shed 0 bases, with 8 bases lying between them. CDR1 SGHNT and CDR2 YYREEE come from the germline V gene (reference sequence). The CDR3 sequence is 14 residues long. This CDR3 is CASSLRRDQETQYF. DNA for the CDR3: TGTGCCAGCAGCTTAAGACGGGACCAAGAGACCCAGTACTTC.